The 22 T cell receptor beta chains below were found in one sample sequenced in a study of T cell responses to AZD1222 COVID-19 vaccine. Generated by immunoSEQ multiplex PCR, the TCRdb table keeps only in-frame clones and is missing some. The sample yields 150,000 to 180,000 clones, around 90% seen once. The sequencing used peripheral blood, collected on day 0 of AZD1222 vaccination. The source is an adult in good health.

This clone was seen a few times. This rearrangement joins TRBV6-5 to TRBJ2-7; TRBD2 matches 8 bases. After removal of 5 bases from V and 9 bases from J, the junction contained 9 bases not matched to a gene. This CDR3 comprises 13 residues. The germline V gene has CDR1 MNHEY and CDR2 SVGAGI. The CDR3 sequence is CASSTGLGSAQYF. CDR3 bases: TGTGCCAGCAGTACGGGACTAGGGTCCGCGCAGTACTTC.

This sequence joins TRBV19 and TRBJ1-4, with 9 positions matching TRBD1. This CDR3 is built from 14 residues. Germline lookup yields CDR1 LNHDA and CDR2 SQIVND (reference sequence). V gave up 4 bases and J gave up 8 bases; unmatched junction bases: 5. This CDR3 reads CASSTDRGGEKLFF. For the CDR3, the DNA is TGTGCCAGTAGTACGGACAGGGGAGGCGAAAAACTGTTTTTT.

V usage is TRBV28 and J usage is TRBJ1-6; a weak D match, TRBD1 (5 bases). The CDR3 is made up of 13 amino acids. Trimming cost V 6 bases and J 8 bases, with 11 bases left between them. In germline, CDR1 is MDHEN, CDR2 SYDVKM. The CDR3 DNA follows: TGTGCCAGCAGCCAGGGCACGGATTCACCCCTCCACTTT. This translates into CASSQGTDSPLHF.

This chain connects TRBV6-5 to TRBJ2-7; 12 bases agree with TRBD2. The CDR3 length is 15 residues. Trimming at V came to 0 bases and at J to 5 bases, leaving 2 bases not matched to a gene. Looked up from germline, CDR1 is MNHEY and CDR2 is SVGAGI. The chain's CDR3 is CASSYSTSGGDEQYF. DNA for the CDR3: TGTGCCAGCAGTTACTCGACTAGCGGGGGCGACGAGCAGTACTTC.

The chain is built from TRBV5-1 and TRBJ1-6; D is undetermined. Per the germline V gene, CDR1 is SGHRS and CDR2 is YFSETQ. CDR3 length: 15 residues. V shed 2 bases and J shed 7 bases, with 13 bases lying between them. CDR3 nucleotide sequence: TGCGCCAGCAGCTTTGTTGGGGAGGAGAATTCACCCCTCCACTTT. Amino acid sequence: CASSFVGEENSPLHF. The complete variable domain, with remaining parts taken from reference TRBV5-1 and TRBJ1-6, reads KAGVTQTPRYLIKTRGQQVTLSCSPISGHRSVSWYQQTPGQGLQFLFEYFSETQRNKGNFPGRFSGRQFSNSRSEMNVSTLELGDSALYLCASSFVGEENSPLHFGNGTRLTVT.

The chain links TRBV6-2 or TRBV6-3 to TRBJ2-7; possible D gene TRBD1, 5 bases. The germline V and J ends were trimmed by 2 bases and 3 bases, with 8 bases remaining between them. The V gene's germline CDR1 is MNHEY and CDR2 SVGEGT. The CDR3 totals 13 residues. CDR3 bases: TGTGCCAGCAGTTACCCAGGGAACTACGAGCAGTACTTC. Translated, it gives CASSYPGNYEQYF.

The CDR3 region is CASSQGLVGTGELFF. The CDR3 nucleotides read TGCGCCAGCAGCCAGGGCCTAGTGGGCACCGGGGAGCTGTTTTTT. This chain uses TRBV4-1 with TRBJ2-2; D ambiguous. Germline V lookup: CDR1 MGHRA, CDR2 YSYEKL. This CDR3 has 15 residues. V lost 3 bases and J lost 4, with 12 bases in between.

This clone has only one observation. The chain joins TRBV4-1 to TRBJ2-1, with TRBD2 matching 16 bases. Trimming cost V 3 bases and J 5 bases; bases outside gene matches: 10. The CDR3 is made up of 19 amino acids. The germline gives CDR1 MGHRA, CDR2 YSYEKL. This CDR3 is CASSHPGLAGGPGNNEQFF. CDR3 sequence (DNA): TGCGCCAGCAGCCACCCGGGACTAGCGGGGGGGCCTGGGAACAATGAGCAGTTCTTC.

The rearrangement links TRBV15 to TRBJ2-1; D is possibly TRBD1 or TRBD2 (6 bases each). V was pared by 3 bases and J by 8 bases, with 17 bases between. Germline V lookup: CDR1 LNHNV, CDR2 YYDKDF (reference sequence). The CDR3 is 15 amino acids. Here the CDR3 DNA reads TGTGCCACCAGCAGTCAAAGGAGGGGGTACGATGAGCAGTTCTTC. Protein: CATSSQRRGYDEQFF.

CDR3 in DNA: TGTGCCATCAGTGTCGCGGACAGCTCCAATTCACCCCTCCACTTT. Translation gives CAISVADSSNSPLHF. The chain recombines TRBV10-3 with TRBJ1-6, with D possibly TRBD1 on 6 matching bases. This CDR3 contains 15 residues. Germline V gene lookup returns CDR1 ENHRY and CDR2 SYGVKD. V dropped 4 bases and J dropped 7 bases, with 14 bases sitting between them.

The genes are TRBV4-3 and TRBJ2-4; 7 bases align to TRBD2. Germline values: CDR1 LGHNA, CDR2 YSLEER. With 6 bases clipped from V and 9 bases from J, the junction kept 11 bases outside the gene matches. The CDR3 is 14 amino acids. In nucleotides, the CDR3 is TGCGCCAGCAGTCCCGGACTAGAACTAGGCATTCAGTACTTC. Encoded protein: CASSPGLELGIQYF.

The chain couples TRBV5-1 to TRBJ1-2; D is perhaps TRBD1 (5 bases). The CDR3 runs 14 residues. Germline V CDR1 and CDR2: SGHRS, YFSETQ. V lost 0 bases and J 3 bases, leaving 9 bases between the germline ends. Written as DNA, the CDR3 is TGCGCCAGCAGCTTGGCCGGGGGGGACTATGGCTACACCTTC. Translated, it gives CASSLAGGDYGYTF. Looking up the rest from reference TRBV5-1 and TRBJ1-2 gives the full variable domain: KAGVTQTPRYLIKTRGQQVTLSCSPISGHRSVSWYQQTPGQGLQFLFEYFSETQRNKGNFPGRFSGRQFSNSRSEMNVSTLELGDSALYLCASSLAGGDYGYTFGSGTRLTVV.

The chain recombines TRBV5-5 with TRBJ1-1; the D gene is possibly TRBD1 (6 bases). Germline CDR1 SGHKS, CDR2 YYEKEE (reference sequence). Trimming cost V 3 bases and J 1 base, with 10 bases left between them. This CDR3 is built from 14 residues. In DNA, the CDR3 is TGTGCCAGCAGCTCTGTAGGGGGGAACACTGAAGCTTTCTTT. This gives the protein CASSSVGGNTEAFF.

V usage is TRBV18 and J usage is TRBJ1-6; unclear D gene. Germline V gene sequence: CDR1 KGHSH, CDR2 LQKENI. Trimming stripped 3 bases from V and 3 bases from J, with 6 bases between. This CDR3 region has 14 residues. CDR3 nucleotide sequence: TGTGCCAGCTCACCCCAGGACTATAATTCACCCCTCCACTTT. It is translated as CASSPQDYNSPLHF.

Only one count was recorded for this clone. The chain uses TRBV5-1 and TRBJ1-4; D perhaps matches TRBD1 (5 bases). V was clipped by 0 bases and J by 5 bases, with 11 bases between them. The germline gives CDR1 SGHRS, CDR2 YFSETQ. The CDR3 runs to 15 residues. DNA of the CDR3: TGCGCCAGCAGCTTGGCCGGGACGCCGAATGAAAAACTGTTTTTT. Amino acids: CASSLAGTPNEKLFF.

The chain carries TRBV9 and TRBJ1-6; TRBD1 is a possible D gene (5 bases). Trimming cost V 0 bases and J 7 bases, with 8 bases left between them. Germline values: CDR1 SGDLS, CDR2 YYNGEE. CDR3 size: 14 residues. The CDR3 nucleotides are TGTGCCAGCAGCGTAGTCCCAGGGAATTCACCCCTCCACTTT. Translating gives CASSVVPGNSPLHF.

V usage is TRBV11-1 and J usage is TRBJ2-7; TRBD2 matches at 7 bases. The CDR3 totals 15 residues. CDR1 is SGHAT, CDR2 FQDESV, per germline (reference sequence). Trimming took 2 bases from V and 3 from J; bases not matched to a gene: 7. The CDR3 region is CASSLKGGRDYEQYF. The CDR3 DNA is TGTGCCAGCAGCTTAAAGGGAGGGCGAGACTACGAGCAGTACTTC.

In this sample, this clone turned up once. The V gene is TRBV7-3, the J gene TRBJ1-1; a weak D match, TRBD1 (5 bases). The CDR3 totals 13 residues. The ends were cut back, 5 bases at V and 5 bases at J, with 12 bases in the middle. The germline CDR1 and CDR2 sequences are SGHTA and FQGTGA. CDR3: CASSGMGGTEAFF. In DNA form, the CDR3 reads TGTGCCAGCAGCGGAATGGGGGGAACTGAAGCTTTCTTT.

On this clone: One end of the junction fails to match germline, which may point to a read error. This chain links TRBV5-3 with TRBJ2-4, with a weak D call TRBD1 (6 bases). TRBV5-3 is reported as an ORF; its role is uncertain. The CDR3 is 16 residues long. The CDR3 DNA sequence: TGTGCCAGAAGATTGGACAGCAGTCTAGCCAAAAACATTCAGTACTTC. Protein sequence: CARRLDSSLAKNIQYF.

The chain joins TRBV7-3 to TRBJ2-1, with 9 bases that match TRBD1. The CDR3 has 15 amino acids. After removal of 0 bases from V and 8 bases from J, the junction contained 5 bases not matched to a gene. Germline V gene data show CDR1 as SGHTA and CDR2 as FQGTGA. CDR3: CASSLTRDREYEQFF. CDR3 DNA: TGTGCCAGCAGCTTAACCCGGGACAGGGAATATGAGCAGTTCTTC.

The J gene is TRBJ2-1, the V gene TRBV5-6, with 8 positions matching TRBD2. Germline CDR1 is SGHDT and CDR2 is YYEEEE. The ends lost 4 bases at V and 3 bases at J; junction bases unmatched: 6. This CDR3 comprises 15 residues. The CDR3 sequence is CASSIPGLGYNEQFF. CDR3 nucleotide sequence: TGTGCCAGCAGCATACCGGGACTAGGCTACAATGAGCAGTTCTTC.

CDR3 DNA: TGTGCCAGCAGCGACGCGGGGGGCCATCAGCCCCAGCATTTT. It specifies CASSDAGGHQPQHF. The rearrangement uses TRBV2 and TRBJ1-5; a possible D gene is TRBD1 (6 bases). The CDR3 has 14 residues. Germline CDR1 reads SNHLY; CDR2 reads FYNNEI. Between the trimmed V and J ends, which lost 6 bases and 5 bases, there was a span of 14 bases.